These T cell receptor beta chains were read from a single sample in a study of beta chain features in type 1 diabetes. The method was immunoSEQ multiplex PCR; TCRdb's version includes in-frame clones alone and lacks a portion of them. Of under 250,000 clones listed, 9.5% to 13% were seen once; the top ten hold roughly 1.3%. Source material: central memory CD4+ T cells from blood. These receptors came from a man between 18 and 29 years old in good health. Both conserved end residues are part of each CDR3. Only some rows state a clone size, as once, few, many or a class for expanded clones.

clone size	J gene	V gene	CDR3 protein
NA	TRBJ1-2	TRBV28	CASSFRNYGYTF
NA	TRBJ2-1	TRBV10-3	CASSYSEYNEQFF
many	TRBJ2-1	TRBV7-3	CASSFDSGTYNEQFF
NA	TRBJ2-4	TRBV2	CASSEERTSGRQAKNIQYF
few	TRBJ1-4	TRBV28	CASSQPGQGTGKLFF
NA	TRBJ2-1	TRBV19	CASSSWQEQFF
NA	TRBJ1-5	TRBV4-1	CASSQETQRNQPQHF
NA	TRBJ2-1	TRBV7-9	CASSSDRVNEQFF
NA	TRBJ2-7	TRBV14	CASSPFIGRPYEQYF
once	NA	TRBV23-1	CASPNPLLRYEQYF
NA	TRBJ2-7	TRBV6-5	CASARGSIISYEQYF
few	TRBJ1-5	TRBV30	CAWSKLRGGQPQHF
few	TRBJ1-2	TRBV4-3	CASSQATGTGTGYTF
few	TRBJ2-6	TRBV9	CASSVPGSGSGANVLTF
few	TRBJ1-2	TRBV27	CASSQTGRRDYGYTF
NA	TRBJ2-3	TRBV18	CASSTGLAGGTDTQYF
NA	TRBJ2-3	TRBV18	CASSHGQGISTDTQYF
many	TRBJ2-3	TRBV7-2	CASSLGTDTQYF
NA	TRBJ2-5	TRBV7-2	CASSFGVRGETQYF
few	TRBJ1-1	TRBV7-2	CASSLGGTLKAFF
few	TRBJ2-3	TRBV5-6	CASSRKAGAHVADTQYF
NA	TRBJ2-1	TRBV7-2	CASSSEFQTNSRGYNEQFF
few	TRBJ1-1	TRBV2	CASSEQGRNTEAFF
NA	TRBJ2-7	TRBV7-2	CASSLFRPGSYEQYF
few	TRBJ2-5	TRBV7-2	CASSSLGYGETQYF
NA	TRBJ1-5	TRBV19	CASSIEGRGNQPQHF
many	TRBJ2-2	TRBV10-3	CAISEGTGELFF
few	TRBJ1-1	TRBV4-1	CASSQPTTGGAEAFF
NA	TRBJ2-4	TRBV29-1	CSVEDQGGSAKNIQYF
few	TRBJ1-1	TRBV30	CAWTRQGALYTEAFF
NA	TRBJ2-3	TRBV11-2	CASSLASLTDTQYF
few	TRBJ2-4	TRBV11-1	CASSPISPNIQYF
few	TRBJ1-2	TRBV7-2	CASSSAGTGGAYGYTF
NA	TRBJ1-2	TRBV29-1	CSVENGAYGYTF
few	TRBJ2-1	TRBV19	CASSIPEGRGQFF
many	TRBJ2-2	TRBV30	CAWRPIPGLNAGELFF
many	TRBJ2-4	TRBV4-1	CASSQDRNIQYF
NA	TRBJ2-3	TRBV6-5	CASSQTSGATDTQYF
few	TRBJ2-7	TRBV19	CASSITGGSNEQYF
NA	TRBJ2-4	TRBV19	CASSIGGFRAKNIQYF
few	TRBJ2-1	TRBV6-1	CASRTRLNEQFF
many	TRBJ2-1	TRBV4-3	CASSQQQGGFGYNEQFF
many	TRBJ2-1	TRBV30	CAWSPGQGEYNEQFF
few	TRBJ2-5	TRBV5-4	CASSLEVTGGGETQYF
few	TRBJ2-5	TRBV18	CASSPGGGETQYF
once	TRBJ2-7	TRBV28	CASSFRLAVTYEQYF
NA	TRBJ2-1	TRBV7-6	CASSFLADPLYNEQFF
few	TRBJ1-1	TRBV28	CASTTSGGMNTEAFF
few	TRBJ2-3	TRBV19	CASHRQGEATDTQYF
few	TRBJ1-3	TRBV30	CALGQGGNTIYF
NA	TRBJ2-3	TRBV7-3	CASSLSKNTQYF
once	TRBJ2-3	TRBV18	CASFRSYTDTQYF
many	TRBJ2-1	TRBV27	CASRVGPTSANEQFF
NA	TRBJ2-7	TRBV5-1	CASSLGDSPYEQYF
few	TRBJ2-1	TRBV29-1	CSDRESSYNEQFF
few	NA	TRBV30	CAWSPQDGGSYEQYF
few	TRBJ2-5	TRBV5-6	CASSLASQETQYF
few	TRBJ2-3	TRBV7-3	CASSLAGTGSGDTQYF
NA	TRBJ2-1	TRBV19	CASSIGTASYNEQFF